The rows below give T cell receptor beta chains drawn from one sample of a study of T-cell reconstitution after alpha-beta-depleted transplantation in children. TCRdb re-derived calls from the PCR reads in MiXCR, one entry per CDR3 protein. The sample consists of about 370,000 distinct CDR3 sequences, over 20% of them appearing once. Material: PBMCs from the stem cell graft donor, obtained from the stem cell graft. The receptors originated from a human donor who donated a stem cell graft to a child with acute myeloid leukemia. The CDR3 runs from the conserved cysteine through the conserved F or W. The D gene is left open where the match is weak. Clone size appears in some rows only: once, few, many, or a class for an expanded clone.

V gene,clone size,J gene,D gene,CDR3 DNA,CDR3 protein
TRBV29-1,many,TRBJ2-7,TRBD2,TGCAGCGTGGGAGAGACTAGCGGGAAATCCTACGAGCAGTACTTC,CSVGETSGKSYEQYF
TRBV20-1,many,TRBJ2-7,TRBD2,TGCAGTGCCACGCTAGGGACTAGCGACTACGAGCAGTACTTC,CSATLGTSDYEQYF
TRBV20-1,few,TRBJ1-5,TRBD1,TGCAGTGCTAGAGACGGGACAGGGTATCAGCCCCAGCATTTT,CSARDGTGYQPQHF
TRBV29-1,few,TRBJ1-5,-,TGCAGCGTTGTGATGGCAGGGGTCGGTAATAGCAATCAGCCCCAGCATTTT,CSVVMAGVGNSNQPQHF
TRBV29-1,-,TRBJ2-5,-,TGCAGCGTGCGAAGGGGTAACCAAGAGACCCAGTACTTC,CSVRRGNQETQYF
TRBV20-1,many,TRBJ2-1,TRBD2,TGCAGTGCTAGAGATCCGACTAGCGGGAAAGTTTGGGGGTTCTTC,CSARDPTSGKVWGFF
TRBV3-1,few,TRBJ2-1,TRBD2,TGTGCCAGCAGCCTACCCCGACTAGCGGGAGGTAATGAGCAGTTCTTC,CASSLPRLAGGNEQFF
TRBV20-1,many,TRBJ1-2,TRBD1,TGCAGTGCTGGGGGAGACAGGGAGGACGCTTTTGGCTACACCTTC,CSAGGDREDAFGYTF
TRBV20-1,few,TRBJ2-1,-,TGCAGTGCTAGAGATCAGCCACAGGGTGAGCAGTTCTTC,CSARDQPQGEQFF
TRBV7-2,-,TRBJ2-5,-,TGTGCCAGCAGCGTAGTCGGGTTACAGGAGACCCAGTACTTC,CASSVVGLQETQYF
TRBV27,few,TRBJ2-7,-,TGTGCCAGCAGTCCCCTCGGCGGAGTGGACGAGCAGTACTTC,CASSPLGGVDEQYF
TRBV20-1,-,TRBJ2-7,-,TGCAGTGCTACCCACTGGAGCGCAACTACCTACGAGCAGTACTTC,CSATHWSATTYEQYF
TRBV7-6,few,TRBJ2-1,-,TGTGCCAGCAGCTTAGGACTAGACCGGGAGCAGTTCTTC,CASSLGLDREQFF
TRBV5-1,-,TRBJ1-1,-,TGCGCCAGCACCCCGGGAGAGACTATGAACACTGAAGCTTTCTTT,CASTPGETMNTEAFF
TRBV15,few,TRBJ2-3,-,TGTGCCACCAGCAGAGTGAAGAATCTAGATACGCAGTATTTT,CATSRVKNLDTQYF
TRBV20-1,few,TRBJ2-7,TRBD1,TGCAGTGCTAGAGATGGGGCAGGGGGCGAGCACGAGCAGTACTTC,CSARDGAGGEHEQYF
TRBV15,few,TRBJ2-7,-,TGTGCCACCTCAACGAACCGTCTTTTACTAGCCGACGAGCAGTACTTC,CATSTNRLLLADEQYF
TRBV7-6,-,TRBJ2-3,TRBD2,TGTGCCAGCAGCCTTACGGGAGGTTCGGATACGCAGTATTTT,CASSLTGGSDTQYF
TRBV6-5,few,TRBJ2-5,-,TGTGCCAGCAGTTACTCCAGGACTACCCAAGAGACCCAGTACTTC,CASSYSRTTQETQYF
TRBV12-3/TRBV12-4,few,TRBJ1-1,-,TGTGCCAGCAGCCGTTCCGGGGCCCGGGGTGAAGCTTTCTTT,CASSRSGARGEAFF
TRBV5-1,few,TRBJ1-1,TRBD1,TGCGCCAGCAGCTTGGCCGGACAGGGCTACACTGAAGCTTTCTTT,CASSLAGQGYTEAFF
TRBV16,-,TRBJ1-1,TRBD1,TGTGCCAGCAGCCAAGGGACAGTCGGTGAAGCTTTCTTT,CASSQGTVGEAFF
TRBV7-3,-,TRBJ2-1,TRBD2,TGTGCCAGCAGCCCCTCGGGAGGGGTCAATGAGCAGTTCTTC,CASSPSGGVNEQFF
TRBV5-1,few,TRBJ2-7,TRBD1,TGCGCCAGCCGTACCGGGACAGGGGCGAACGAGCAGTACTTC,CASRTGTGANEQYF
TRBV21-1,-,TRBJ2-7,-,TGTGCCAGCAGCCACTGGGGAAAGGGACAGTCCTACGAGCAGTACTTC,CASSHWGKGQSYEQYF
TRBV27,-,TRBJ1-4,-,TGTGCCAGCAGTCCCCCGGGACTGAGGACTGAAAAACTGTTTTTT,CASSPPGLRTEKLFF
TRBV18,-,TRBJ2-2,-,TGTGCCAGCTCACCACTGGTTCACACGAACACCGGGGAGCTGTTTTTT,CASSPLVHTNTGELFF